This T cell receptor beta chain derives from a study of cytomegalovirus exposure and HLA in healthy donors. Study-wide points: Common viral pathogens were later found to be apparently linked to several of the most significant clusters. Sequence variants that were highly shared formed a cluster that was likely a sequencing artifact.

Germline lookup yields CDR1 GTSNPN and CDR2 SVGIG (reference sequence). The ends lost 1 base at V and 7 bases at J; junction bases unmatched: 3. This CDR3 comprises 14 residues. Donors in the study were healthy people who gave bone marrow. A word on this clone: Its antigen remains unknown.

PCR involved 60 Vbeta and 13 Jbeta primers. Some clones are missing from TCRdb's copy, which holds only in-frame ones; the method was immunoSEQ multiplex PCR. The sample has nearly 65,000 clones, approximately 73% seen once. The sample was PBMCs. This clonotype was obtained from a man aged 50 or older in good health and CMV-seronegative. The chain employs TRBV30 and TRBJ1-6; the match to TRBD1 covers 8 bases. Here the CDR3 DNA reads TGTGCCTGGAGTGGGGACAGGATCAATTCACCCCTCCACTTT. It codes for CAWSGDRINSPLHF.